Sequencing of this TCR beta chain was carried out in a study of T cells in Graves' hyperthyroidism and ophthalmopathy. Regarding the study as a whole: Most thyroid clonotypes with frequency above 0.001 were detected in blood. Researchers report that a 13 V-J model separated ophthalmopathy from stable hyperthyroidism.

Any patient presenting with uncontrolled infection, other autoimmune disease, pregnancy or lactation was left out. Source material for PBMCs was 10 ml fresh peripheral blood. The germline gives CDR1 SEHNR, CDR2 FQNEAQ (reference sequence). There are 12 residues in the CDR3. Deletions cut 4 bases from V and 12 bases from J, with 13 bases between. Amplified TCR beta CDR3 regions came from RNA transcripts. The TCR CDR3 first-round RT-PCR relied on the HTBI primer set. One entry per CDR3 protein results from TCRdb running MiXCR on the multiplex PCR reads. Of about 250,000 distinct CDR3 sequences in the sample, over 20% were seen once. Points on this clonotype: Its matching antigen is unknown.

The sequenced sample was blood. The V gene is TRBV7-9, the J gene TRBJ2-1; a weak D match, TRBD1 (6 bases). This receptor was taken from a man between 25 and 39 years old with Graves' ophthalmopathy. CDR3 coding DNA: TGTGCCAGCAGCTCAGGGGAATTAAGGCAGTTCTTC. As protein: CASSSGELRQFF.